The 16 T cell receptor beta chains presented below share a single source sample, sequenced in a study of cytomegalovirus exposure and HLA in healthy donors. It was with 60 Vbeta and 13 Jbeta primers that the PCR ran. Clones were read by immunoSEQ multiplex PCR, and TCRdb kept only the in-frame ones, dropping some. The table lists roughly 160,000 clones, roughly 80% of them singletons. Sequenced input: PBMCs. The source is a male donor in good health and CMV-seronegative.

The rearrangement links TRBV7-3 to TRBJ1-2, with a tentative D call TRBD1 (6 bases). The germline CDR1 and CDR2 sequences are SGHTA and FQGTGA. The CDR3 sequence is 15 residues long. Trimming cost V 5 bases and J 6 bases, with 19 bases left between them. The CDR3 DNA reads TGTGCCAGCAGCCGAAAACAGGGTATGAGGGATGGCTACACCTTC. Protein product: CASSRKQGMRDGYTF.

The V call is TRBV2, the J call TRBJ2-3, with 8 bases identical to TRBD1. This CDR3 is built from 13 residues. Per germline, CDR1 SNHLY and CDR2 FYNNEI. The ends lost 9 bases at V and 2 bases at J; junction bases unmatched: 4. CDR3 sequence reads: CARGDRFTDTQYF. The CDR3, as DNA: TGTGCCAGGGGGGACAGGTTCACAGATACGCAGTATTTT.

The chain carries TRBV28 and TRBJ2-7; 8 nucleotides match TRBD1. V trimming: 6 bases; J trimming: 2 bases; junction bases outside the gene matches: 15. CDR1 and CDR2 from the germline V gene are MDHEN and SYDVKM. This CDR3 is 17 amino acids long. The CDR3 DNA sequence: TGTGCCAGCAGGCCCTCCACAGGACAGGGTGAGACCTACGAGCAGTACTTC. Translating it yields CASRPSTGQGETYEQYF.

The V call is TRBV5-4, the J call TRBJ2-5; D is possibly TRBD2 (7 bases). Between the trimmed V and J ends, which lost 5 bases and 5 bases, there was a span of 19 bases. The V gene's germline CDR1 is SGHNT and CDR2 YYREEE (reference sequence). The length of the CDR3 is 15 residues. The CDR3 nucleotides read TGTGCCAGCAGTCCGGAGGGGGGGCGCAGGGAGACCCAGTACTTC. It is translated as CASSPEGGRRETQYF.

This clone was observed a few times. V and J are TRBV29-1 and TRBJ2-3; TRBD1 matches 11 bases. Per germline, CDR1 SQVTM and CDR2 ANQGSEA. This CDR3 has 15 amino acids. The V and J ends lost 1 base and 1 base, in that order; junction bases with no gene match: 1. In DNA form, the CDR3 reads TGCAGCGTTGAAGGGACAGGGGGCGGCACAGATACGCAGTATTTT. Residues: CSVEGTGGGTDTQYF.

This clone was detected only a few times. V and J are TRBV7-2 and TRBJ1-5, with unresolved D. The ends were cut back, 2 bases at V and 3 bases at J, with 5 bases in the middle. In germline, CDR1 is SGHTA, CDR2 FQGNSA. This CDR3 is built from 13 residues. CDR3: CASSLIDNQPQHF. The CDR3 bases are TGTGCCAGCAGCTTAATAGACAATCAGCCCCAGCATTTT.

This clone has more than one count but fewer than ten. CDR3 nucleotide sequence: TGTGCCAGCAGCAGGACTAGCACAGATACGCAGTATTTT. Translating it yields CASSRTSTDTQYF. The rearrangement uses TRBV5-6 and TRBJ2-3, with D maybe TRBD2 (5 bases). Germline V gene data show CDR1 as SGHDT and CDR2 as YYEEEE. Deletions cut 4 bases from V and 0 bases from J, with 6 bases between. The CDR3 is made up of 13 amino acids.

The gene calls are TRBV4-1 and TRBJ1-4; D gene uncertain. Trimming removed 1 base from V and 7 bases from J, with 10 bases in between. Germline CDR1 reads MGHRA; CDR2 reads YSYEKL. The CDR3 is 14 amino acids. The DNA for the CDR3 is TGCGCCAGCAGCCAAGGGGAGTGGGGTGAAAAACTGTTTTTT. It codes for CASSQGEWGEKLFF.

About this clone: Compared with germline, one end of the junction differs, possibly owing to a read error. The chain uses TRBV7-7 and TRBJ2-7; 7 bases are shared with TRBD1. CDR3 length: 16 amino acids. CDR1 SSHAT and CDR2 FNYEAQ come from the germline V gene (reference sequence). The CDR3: CASRQEIGDRDYEQYF. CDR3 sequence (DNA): TGTGCTAGCAGGCAGGAAATAGGGGACAGAGACTACGAGCAGTACTTC.

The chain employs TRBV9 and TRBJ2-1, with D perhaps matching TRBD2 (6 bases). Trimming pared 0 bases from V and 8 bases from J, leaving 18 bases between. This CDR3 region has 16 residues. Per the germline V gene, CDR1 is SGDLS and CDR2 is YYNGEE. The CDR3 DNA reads TGTGCCAGCAGCGTAGGATCGGCGTGGGGGGACGATGAGCAGTTCTTC. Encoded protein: CASSVGSAWGDDEQFF.

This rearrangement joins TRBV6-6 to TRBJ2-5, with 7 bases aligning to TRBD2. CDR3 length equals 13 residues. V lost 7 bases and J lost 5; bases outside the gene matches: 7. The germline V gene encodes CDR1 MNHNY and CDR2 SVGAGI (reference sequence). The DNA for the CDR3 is TGTGCCAGCATAGCGGGTTCAAGGGAGACCCAGTACTTC. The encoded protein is CASIAGSRETQYF.

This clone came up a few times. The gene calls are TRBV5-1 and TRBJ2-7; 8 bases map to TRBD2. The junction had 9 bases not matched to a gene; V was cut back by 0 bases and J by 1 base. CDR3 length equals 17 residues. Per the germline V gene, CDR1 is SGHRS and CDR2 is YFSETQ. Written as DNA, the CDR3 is TGCGCCAGCAGCTTGGAGAGAGCGGGGGTAGGGTCCTACGAGCAGTACTTC. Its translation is CASSLERAGVGSYEQYF.

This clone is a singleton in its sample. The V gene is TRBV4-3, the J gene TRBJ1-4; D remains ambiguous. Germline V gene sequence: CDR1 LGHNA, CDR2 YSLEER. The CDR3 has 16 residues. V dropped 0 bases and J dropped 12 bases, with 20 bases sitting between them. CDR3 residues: CASSQERRGAYGELFF. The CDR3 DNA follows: TGCGCCAGCAGCCAAGAAAGACGGGGAGCTTATGGGGAACTGTTTTTT.

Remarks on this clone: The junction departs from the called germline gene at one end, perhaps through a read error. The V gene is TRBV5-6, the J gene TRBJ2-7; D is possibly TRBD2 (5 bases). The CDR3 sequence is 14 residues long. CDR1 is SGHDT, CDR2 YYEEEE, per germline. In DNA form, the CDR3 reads TGTGTCAGCAGCCCGAGGACGGGAATCTACGAGCAGTACTTC. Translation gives CVSSPRTGIYEQYF. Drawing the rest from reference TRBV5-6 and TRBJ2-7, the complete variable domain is DAGVTQSPTHLIKTRGQQVTLRCSPKSGHDTVSWYQQALGQGPQFIFQYYEEEERQRGNFPDRFSGHQFPNYSSELNVNALLLGDSALYLCVSSPRTGIYEQYFGPGTRLTVT.

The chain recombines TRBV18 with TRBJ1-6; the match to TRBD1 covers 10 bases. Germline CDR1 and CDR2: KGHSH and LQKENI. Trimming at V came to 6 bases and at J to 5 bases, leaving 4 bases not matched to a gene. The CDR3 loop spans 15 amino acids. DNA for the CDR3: TGTGCCAGCTCGAGGGGGACAGGGGATAATTCACCCCTCCACTTT. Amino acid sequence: CASSRGTGDNSPLHF.

DNA of the CDR3: TGCGCCAGCAGCCACCAGACAGGGGGCGAAGAGACCCAGTACTTC. Residues: CASSHQTGGEETQYF. This chain connects TRBV5-1 to TRBJ2-5, with 10 bases aligning to TRBD1. Germline CDR1 reads SGHRS; CDR2 reads YFSETQ. The CDR3 covers 15 residues. Trimming at V came to 4 bases and at J to 3 bases, leaving 6 bases not matched to a gene.